Following are 26 T cell receptor beta chains from one sample sequenced in a study of blood T cells in healthy people across ages. With a J-beta primer mix and a sample-barcoded 5' primer, a second PCR ran about 6 to 11 cycles. TCRdb redid the calling of the 5' RACE reads with MiXCR, one entry per CDR3 protein. The profile shows 1.2 million to 1.5 million distinct CDR3 sequences, approximately 63% of them singletons. Material: blood. These receptors all stem from a man aged 18 to 29 in good health.

The chain recombines TRBV20-1 with TRBJ1-4, with D tentatively TRBD1 (5 bases). The V gene lost 0 bases and the J gene lost 8 bases, with 7 bases spanning the gap. The CDR3 sequence is 12 residues long. Per germline, CDR1 DFQATT and CDR2 SNEGSKA (reference sequence). This chain's CDR3 is CSARDNREKLFF. The CDR3 bases are TGCAGTGCTAGAGATAACAGGGAAAAACTGTTTTTT.

The V gene is TRBV30, the J gene TRBJ2-5; a possible D gene is TRBD1 (7 bases). Matching the DNA end better, TRBJ2-7 makes the J call doubtful. The length of the CDR3 is 12 residues. The germline CDR1 and CDR2 sequences are GTSNPN and SVGIG (reference sequence). The CDR3 sequence is CAWSQGGGEQYF. CDR3 nucleotides: TGTGCCTGGAGTCAGGGGGGCGGCGAGCAGTACTTC.

This clonotype has just a few counts. CDR3 residues: CASSSWVQETQYF. The DNA for the CDR3 is TGTGCCAGCAGTTCATGGGTCCAAGAGACCCAGTACTTC. V is TRBV27 and J is TRBJ2-5; D is ambiguous. Germline CDR1 MNHEY, CDR2 SMNVEV (reference sequence). Trimming pared 4 bases from V and 1 base from J, leaving 7 bases between. This CDR3 has 13 amino acids.

The chain couples TRBV3-1 to TRBJ2-5; 8 nucleotides agree with TRBD1. This CDR3 is built from 16 residues. V trimming: 1 base; J trimming: 1 base; junction bases outside the gene matches: 5. The germline CDR1 and CDR2 sequences are LGHDT and YNNKEL (reference sequence). The CDR3 coding sequence is TGTGCCAGCAGCCAAGCGGGTACAGGGGGCCAAGAGACCCAGTACTTC. It specifies CASSQAGTGGQETQYF.

This chain connects TRBV25-1 to TRBJ1-1, with D hard to call. Trimming cost V 1 base and J 0 bases, with 9 bases left between them. CDR1 is MGHDK, CDR2 SYGVNS, per germline. The CDR3 runs 15 residues. The CDR3 DNA is TGTGCCAGCAGTGAATCGGCGGGCATGAACACTGAAGCTTTCTTT. Its translation: CASSESAGMNTEAFF.

CDR3 coding DNA: TGTGCCACCACTTCTAGCTACAATGAGCAGTTCTTC. It yields the protein CATTSSYNEQFF. The chain links TRBV6-1 to TRBJ2-1; no definite D call. V lost 10 bases, J lost 3 bases, and 10 bases lay in between. Germline lookup yields CDR1 MNHNS and CDR2 SASEGT. This CDR3 has 12 residues.

A few counts support this clonotype. The chain combines TRBV7-2 with TRBJ2-5, with TRBD1 identical over 10 bases. The DNA end is a closer match to TRBJ2-7, so the J assignment may be wrong. CDR1 is SGHTA and CDR2 is FQGNSA in the germline V gene. CDR3 length equals 14 residues. The DNA of the CDR3 is TGTGCCAGCAGCCGAACCGGGACAGGGGTCGAGCAGTACTTC. Amino acids: CASSRTGTGVEQYF.

The chain employs TRBV12-3 or TRBV12-4 and TRBJ2-2; D gene unclear. With 6 bases removed from V and 1 base from J, the gap between germline ends came to 12 bases. This CDR3 spans 15 amino acids. CDR3 nucleotide sequence: TGTGCCAGCAGCCGTCCCTATGGGAACACCGGGGAGCTGTTTTTT. This gives the protein CASSRPYGNTGELFF.

The chain links TRBV2 to TRBJ2-5, with 10 nucleotides matching TRBD2. Trimming at V came to 4 bases and at J to 3 bases, leaving 2 bases not matched to a gene. The germline gives CDR1 SNHLY, CDR2 FYNNEI. The CDR3 is 14 residues long. The CDR3 DNA follows: TGTGCCAGCAGTGCTAGCGGGAGCAAAGAGACCCAGTACTTC. Protein: CASSASGSKETQYF.

This clonotype was detected many times. The gene calls are TRBV29-1 and TRBJ2-7; D is undetermined. From germline, CDR1 is SQVTM and CDR2 ANQGSEA. The CDR3 is 12 residues long. Between the trimmed V and J ends, which lost 1 base and 0 bases, there was a span of 4 bases. The CDR3 nucleotides read TGCAGCGTTGAAGGGAGCTCCTACGAGCAGTACTTC. It is translated as CSVEGSSYEQYF.

V usage is TRBV20-1 and J usage is TRBJ1-5; weak D call: TRBD1 (5 bases). Germline V lookup: CDR1 DFQATT, CDR2 SNEGSKA (reference sequence). V lost 3 bases and J lost 0, with 18 bases in between. This CDR3 spans 17 amino acids. The CDR3 protein is CSASPPRGPYSNQPQHF. DNA for the CDR3: TGCAGTGCTAGCCCCCCAAGGGGACCCTATAGCAATCAGCCCCAGCATTTT.

The CDR3 nucleotides are TGTGCTAGTGCCCTGAACAGGGACTACGAGCAGTACTTC. As protein: CASALNRDYEQYF. The chain couples TRBV12-5 to TRBJ2-7; D is possibly TRBD1 (6 bases). Germline V lookup: CDR1 LGHNT, CDR2 FRNRAP. The V end was cut by 7 bases, the J end by 3 bases, with 13 bases between. The CDR3 loop spans 13 amino acids.

CDR3 bases: TGCAGTGCTAGAGTGCCGATGCAGCAGGCGGGGAATGAGCAGTTCTTC. This codes for CSARVPMQQAGNEQFF. The chain links TRBV20-1 to TRBJ2-1, with a weak D call TRBD2 (6 bases). Trimming left V 1 base short and J 7 bases short, with 20 bases between. The CDR3 runs 16 residues. The V gene's germline CDR1 is DFQATT and CDR2 SNEGSKA (reference sequence).

This clonotype was recorded many times. The junction and the germline gene differ at one end; a read error may be behind it. V and J are TRBV11-2 and TRBJ2-5; 8 bases fit TRBD1. The CDR3 sequence is 14 residues long. CDR1 is SGHAT and CDR2 is FQNNGV in the germline V gene. CDR3 sequence (DNA): TGCGCCAGCAGCTTAGGACAGGGTAGAGAGACCCAGTACTTC. It encodes CASSLGQGRETQYF.

This clonotype was counted a few times. The V call is TRBV3-1, the J call TRBJ1-2; D call uncertain. With 1 base removed from V and 2 bases from J, the gap between germline ends came to 5 bases. CDR3 length: 13 amino acids. Germline values: CDR1 LGHDT, CDR2 YNNKEL (reference sequence). CDR3 in amino acids: CASSQADNYGYTF. In nucleotides, the CDR3 is TGTGCCAGCAGCCAAGCAGACAACTATGGCTACACCTTC.

The CDR3 DNA reads as TGTGCCATCAGCGCCGGGACAGCAAATAATTCACCCCTCCACTTT. Protein: CAISAGTANNSPLHF. The chain recombines TRBV10-3 with TRBJ1-6; 7 bases line up with TRBD1. This CDR3 contains 15 residues. The germline CDR1 and CDR2 sequences are ENHRY and SYGVKD. V lost 6 bases and J lost 5; bases outside the gene matches: 7.

The chain carries TRBV10-3 and TRBJ2-3; D gene unclear. The ends were cut back, 8 bases at V and 4 bases at J, with 16 bases in the middle. In germline, CDR1 is ENHRY, CDR2 SYGVKD. This CDR3 has 14 amino acids. CDR3 sequence: CAIQKGLLSDTQYF. The CDR3 nucleotides read TGTGCCATCCAGAAAGGCCTCCTATCAGATACGCAGTATTTT.

The chain is built from TRBV10-3 and TRBJ2-3; no firm D call. The V gene's germline CDR1 is ENHRY and CDR2 SYGVKD. CDR3 length: 13 residues. V lost 10 bases and J lost 2, with 13 bases in between. For the CDR3, the DNA is TGTGCCACCGAGCTTTCAATCACAGATACGCAGTATTTT. Translating gives CATELSITDTQYF.

This chain links TRBV6-6 with TRBJ2-5; the D is unclear. Trimming shortened V by 9 bases and J by 11 bases, and 13 bases separated the two germline ends. CDR3 length: 10 amino acids. The V gene's germline CDR1 is MNHNY and CDR2 SVGAGI (reference sequence). CDR3 protein: CASSVDEQYF. The CDR3 coding sequence is TGTGCCAGTTCGGTGGATGAGCAGTACTTC.

This clonotype was picked up a small number of times. V gene TRBV10-1 combines with J gene TRBJ2-7, with TRBD1 matching 7 bases. This CDR3 region has 15 residues. CDR1 WNHNN and CDR2 SYGVQD come from the germline V gene (reference sequence). Trimming cost V 5 bases and J 1 base; bases outside gene matches: 8. CDR3 loop: CASSPFDRVSYEQYF. The DNA for the CDR3 is TGCGCCAGCAGTCCTTTTGACAGGGTGTCCTACGAGCAGTACTTC.

This clonotype turned up a few times. This chain links TRBV20-1 with TRBJ2-1; 11 bases are shared with TRBD2. CDR1 and CDR2 (germline): DFQATT, SNEGSKA (reference sequence). Trimming removed 6 bases from V and 3 bases from J; junction bases left unmatched: 7. The CDR3 sequence is 15 residues long. CDR3 protein: CSAPNLAGGYNEQFF. The CDR3 bases are TGCAGTGCGCCAAACCTAGCGGGGGGCTACAATGAGCAGTTCTTC.

The genes are TRBV3-1 and TRBJ2-7, with a possible D match to TRBD1 (6 bases). Germline lookup yields CDR1 LGHDT and CDR2 YNNKEL (reference sequence). The V end was cut by 3 bases, the J end by 5 bases, with 17 bases between. This CDR3 spans 15 amino acids. For the CDR3, the DNA is TGTGCCAGCAGCCAGGTGGCAGGGGCAGCACACGAGCAGTACTTC. Protein product: CASSQVAGAAHEQYF.

This rearrangement joins TRBV11-2 to TRBJ1-1; 7 nucleotides match TRBD1. This CDR3 is 16 amino acids long. Looked up from germline, CDR1 is SGHAT and CDR2 is FQNNGV. V was clipped by 4 bases and J by 5 bases; unmatched bases: 13. CDR3 nucleotides: TGTGCCAGCAGCTCCTATTCCCTGACAGGGTGGACTGAAGCTTTCTTT. It yields the protein CASSSYSLTGWTEAFF.

The chain links TRBV7-2 to TRBJ1-1; a possible D gene is TRBD1 (5 bases). Germline V gene lookup returns CDR1 SGHTA and CDR2 FQGNSA. With 6 bases removed from V and 5 bases from J, the gap between germline ends came to 13 bases. This CDR3 is 13 amino acids long. The CDR3 DNA reads TGTGCCAGCAGGCGACAGAAGGAGACTGAAGCTTTCTTT. Translating gives CASRRQKETEAFF.

CDR3 coding DNA: TGCGCCAGCAGCTTTAACAGGGGCGACACTGAAGCTTTCTTT. As protein: CASSFNRGDTEAFF. The gene calls are TRBV5-1 and TRBJ1-1; 7 nucleotides align to TRBD1. CDR1 is SGHRS and CDR2 is YFSETQ in the germline V gene. V was pared by 2 bases and J by 3 bases, with 4 bases of the junction left unmatched. This CDR3 contains 14 residues.

The chain combines TRBV6-1 with TRBJ2-1, with D possibly matching TRBD1 (5 bases). CDR1 is MNHNS and CDR2 is SASEGT in the germline V gene. The CDR3 is 13 residues long. V was trimmed by 6 bases and J by 6 bases, leaving 12 bases between them. The CDR3 nucleotides are TGTGCCAGCAGCCCTGGACACTCCAATGAGCAGTTCTTC. Its protein product is CASSPGHSNEQFF.